These T cell receptor beta chains were read from a single sample in a study of CD8 T cells in cerebrospinal fluid in Alzheimer's disease. TCRdb reworked the 10x single-cell sequencing reads into one entry per CDR3 protein, no DNA. Its clone listing holds about 1,200 distinct CDR3 sequences. Sequenced: cerebrospinal fluid. Source of these receptors: a human donor in good health. The CDR3 runs from the conserved cysteine through the conserved F or W. Size tells how often a clone was seen (once, few, many) or the class of an expanded clone, and some rows leave it out.

>TRBJ2-1|TRBV11-3|large
CASSPDSYNEQFF
>TRBJ1-6|TRBV20-1|medium-sized
CSARDGSSYNSPLHF
>TRBJ1-2|TRBV28|medium-sized
CASTLDRGLGYTF
>TRBJ2-1|TRBV9|large
CASSVAGTSGTYNEQFF
>TRBJ1-2|TRBV6-2/TRBV6-3|medium-sized
CASSYGPYGYTF
>TRBJ2-5|TRBV6-5|large
CASSSLRQGRGETQYF
>TRBJ1-3|TRBV6-1|large
CASSEDSGGVRTRNTIYF
>TRBJ2-3|TRBV9|large
CASSGSGTPSTDTQYF
>TRBJ2-3|TRBV27|-
CASSPDTSTDTQYF
>TRBJ1-1|TRBV12-3/TRBV12-4|large
CAMSQGMNTEAFF
>TRBJ1-1|TRBV10-3|-
CAIMKDRVNTEAFF
>TRBJ1-4|TRBV9|medium-sized
CASSVSVATNEKLFF
>TRBJ2-7|TRBV20-1|medium-sized
CSASLVRAGSSYEQYF
>TRBJ2-2|TRBV5-5|medium-sized
CASSLGVLTGELFF
>TRBJ2-7|TRBV9|medium-sized
CASSVPLAGMNREQYF
>TRBJ2-7|TRBV18|medium-sized
CASSHPGVDEQYF
>TRBJ2-1|TRBV28|medium-sized
CASRNLGEQFF
>TRBJ1-6|TRBV2|medium-sized
CASSYRDSGSPLHF
>TRBJ2-1|TRBV5-4|-
CASSPPGLAGSGGQFF
>TRBJ2-6|TRBV7-3|large
CASSPSRLSPSGANVLTF
>TRBJ2-7|TRBV27|large
CASSPSPGPYF
>TRBJ2-3|TRBV29-1|medium-sized
CSVDRTGFKDTQYF
>TRBJ2-2|TRBV18|medium-sized
CASSPPNRGMITGELFF
>TRBJ2-5|TRBV9|-
CASSVVPPGEPGETQYF
>TRBJ1-1|TRBV2|medium-sized
CASSEINPGTEAFF
>TRBJ2-1|TRBV18|-
CASSLTGTGSYNEQFF
>TRBJ1-1|TRBV2|medium-sized
CASSPDRSVREAFF
>TRBJ2-7|TRBV15|medium-sized
CATGTGTSYEQYF
>TRBJ1-5|TRBV5-6|medium-sized
CASSAGQGTQPQHF
>TRBJ2-6|TRBV19|-
CASSMFGANVLTF
>TRBJ1-1|TRBV30|medium-sized
CAWFRGMANTEAFF
>TRBJ2-3|TRBV6-1|medium-sized
CASRVGTDTQYF
>TRBJ2-2|TRBV19|medium-sized
CASRTRGFDTGELFF